This TCR beta chain was recovered during a study of metastatic and nonmetastatic thyroid tumors. About the research overall: From malignant and benign thyroid patients, repertoires in blood and in tumor or nodule tissue were compared.

There are many counts of this clone. The antigen remains undetermined. No treatment of any kind had been given to any patient before thyroid surgery. How the authors handled the data: CDR3 was compared across clinicopathological groups, and the resulting differences were used to build a distant-metastasis classifier for papillary thyroid cancer. TCRdb called clones again from the PCR reads with MiXCR. TCRdb's processing, not the study's, gives the V and J calls here. Here the sample spans 15,000 to 20,000 clones, 20% to 25% being singletons. Per germline, CDR1 DFQATT and CDR2 SNEGSKA (reference sequence). V lost 0 bases, J lost 4 bases, and 6 bases stayed unmatched. This CDR3 has 16 residues. Overall study results and limits: Across blood and tumor, TCR beta diversity in malignant thyroid tumors was reportedly significantly higher than in benign nodules.

The receptor comes from a female donor with papillary thyroid cancer or a benign thyroid nodule (not recorded which). Some clones in this sample may be carry-over from other donors' samples. The rearrangement links TRBV20-1 to TRBJ2-2, with 9 bases aligning to TRBD2. The sequencing input was adjacent normal tissue. The CDR3: CSARDLAGAGTGELFF. The CDR3 coding sequence is TGCAGTGCTAGAGACTTAGCGGGAGCGGGCACCGGGGAGCTGTTTTTT.